One and the same sample provided the 12 T cell receptor beta chains below, sequenced in a study of beta chain features in type 1 diabetes. Every bit of the isolated RNA underwent reverse transcription, so sequencing read expressed TCRB transcripts. The method was immunoSEQ multiplex PCR; TCRdb's version includes in-frame clones alone and lacks a portion of them. Among hundreds of thousands of clones listed, around 10% were seen once. Sequencing was carried out using naive CD4+ T cells from blood. Receptor source: a woman between 18 and 29 years old in good health.

The rearrangement links TRBV7-2 to TRBJ2-5; no clear D. The CDR3 spans 13 residues. The germline V and J ends were trimmed by 5 bases and 4 bases, with 11 bases remaining between them. Germline CDR1 is SGHTA and CDR2 is FQGNSA. Written as DNA, the CDR3 is TGTGCCAGCAGCACCATATACGTAGAGACCCAGTACTTC. Protein sequence: CASSTIYVETQYF.

This clone was observed a handful of times. The DNA of the CDR3 is TGTGCCTGGACCGACCTGGGGAGTTCACCCCTCCACTTT. Protein sequence: CAWTDLGSSPLHF. V usage is TRBV30 and J usage is TRBJ1-6; D ambiguous. V was pared by 4 bases and J by 9 bases, with 13 bases between. This CDR3 is built from 13 residues. CDR1 and CDR2 (germline): GTSNPN, SVGIG (reference sequence).

In this sample, this clone turned up a few times. The chain links TRBV5-1 to TRBJ2-5; 9 bases align to TRBD2. The V gene's germline CDR1 is SGHRS and CDR2 YFSETQ. CDR3 size: 16 residues. The ends lost 3 bases at V and 5 bases at J; junction bases unmatched: 11. CDR3 in DNA: TGCGCCAGCAGCTACGGTAGCGGGAGCGGGAAGGAGACCCAGTACTTC. Translated: CASSYGSGSGKETQYF. Based on the CDR3 plus reference TRBV5-1 and TRBJ2-5, the full variable domain is KAGVTQTPRYLIKTRGQQVTLSCSPISGHRSVSWYQQTPGQGLQFLFEYFSETQRNKGNFPGRFSGRQFSNSRSEMNVSTLELGDSALYLCASSYGSGSGKETQYFGPGTRLLVL.

This rearrangement joins TRBV7-8 to TRBJ2-1; D perhaps matches TRBD1 (6 bases). The V gene lost 4 bases and the J gene lost 1 base, with 8 bases spanning the gap. CDR1 is SGHVS, CDR2 FQNEAQ, per germline. The CDR3 has 14 residues. CDR3 region: CASSSGTSYNEQFF. As DNA, the CDR3 is TGTGCCAGCAGCTCGGGGACATCCTACAATGAGCAGTTCTTC. The full variable domain, completed using reference TRBV7-8 and TRBJ2-1, is GAGVSQSPRYKVAKRGQDVALRCDPISGHVSLFWYQQALGQGPEFLTYFQNEAQLDKSGLPSDRFFAERPEGSVSTLKIQRTQQEDSAVYLCASSSGTSYNEQFFGPGTRLTVL.

A few counts support this clone. The rearrangement uses TRBV7-3 and TRBJ2-1; 10 nucleotides line up with TRBD2. The CDR3 extends over 16 amino acids. Germline values: CDR1 SGHTA, CDR2 FQGTGA. Unmatched junction bases numbered 3, after V lost 4 bases and J lost 0 bases. DNA of the CDR3: TGTGCCAGCAGCTCTAGCGGGAGTACCTCCTACAATGAGCAGTTCTTC. Its translation: CASSSSGSTSYNEQFF.

The chain joins TRBV27 to TRBJ2-3; 8 nucleotides match TRBD2. V gave up 7 bases and J gave up 1 base; unmatched junction bases: 4. Germline V gene sequence: CDR1 MNHEY, CDR2 SMNVEV (reference sequence). The CDR3 runs 14 residues. The CDR3, as DNA: TGTGCCAGCACCCCCGGGGGGGGCACAGATACGCAGTATTTT. Its protein product is CASTPGGGTDTQYF.

The sample holds a few counts of this clone. The chain uses TRBV6-5 and TRBJ2-2; D gene ambiguous. Germline lookup yields CDR1 MNHEY and CDR2 SVGAGI. Trimming left V 6 bases short and J 2 bases short, with 7 bases between. There are 13 residues in the CDR3. The CDR3 here is CASRGLNTGELFF. The CDR3 DNA sequence: TGTGCCAGCAGGGGCCTAAACACCGGGGAGCTGTTTTTT.

The chain recombines TRBV5-1 with TRBJ2-5; a weak D match, TRBD1 (6 bases). V was pared by 6 bases and J by 3 bases, with 21 bases between. This CDR3 spans 16 amino acids. Germline V gene data show CDR1 as SGHRS and CDR2 as YFSETQ. The CDR3 region has the DNA TGCGCCAGCACCGTGGGGGCGGCTGTCGCTAAAGAGACCCAGTACTTC. Protein sequence: CASTVGAAVAKETQYF.

The chain couples TRBV2 to TRBJ2-3, with D perhaps TRBD2 (5 bases). The germline V and J ends were trimmed by 0 bases and 2 bases, with 9 bases remaining between them. The CDR3 is 15 amino acids. Germline lookup yields CDR1 SNHLY and CDR2 FYNNEI. CDR3: CASSEAAGHTDTQYF. CDR3 coding DNA: TGTGCCAGCAGTGAAGCGGCGGGTCACACAGATACGCAGTATTTT.

This clone was observed a handful of times. The V call is TRBV23-1, the J call TRBJ1-5; D unresolved. TRBV23-1 is flagged as an ORF with uncertain function. CDR3 length equals 16 residues. V was pared by 7 bases and J by 1 base, with 17 bases between. The CDR3 loop reads CASTSLGRASNQPQHF. The CDR3 nucleotides read TGCGCCAGCACCTCACTAGGGAGGGCGAGCAATCAGCCCCAGCATTTT.

The CDR3 loop is CASSLTRSLLNNEQFF. DNA for the CDR3: TGCGCCAGCAGCTTGACGCGGTCCCTTCTAAACAATGAGCAGTTCTTC. The chain employs TRBV5-1 and TRBJ2-1; D remains ambiguous. The CDR3 consists of 16 residues. Looked up from germline, CDR1 is SGHRS and CDR2 is YFSETQ. The germline V and J ends were trimmed by 1 base and 5 bases, with 16 bases remaining between them.

The chain recombines TRBV30 with TRBJ2-1, with D perhaps matching TRBD2 (6 bases). Germline CDR1 and CDR2: GTSNPN and SVGIG (reference sequence). This CDR3 has 15 residues. V lost 4 bases and J lost 4, with 17 bases in between. CDR3 bases: TGTGCCTGGATGCCAGGCGGGACTCAGTACAATGAGCAGTTCTTC. It is translated as CAWMPGGTQYNEQFF. The whole variable domain, filled in from reference TRBV30 and TRBJ2-1, reads SQTIHQWPATLVQPVGSPLSLECTVEGTSNPNLYWYRQAAGRGLQLLFYSVGIGQISSEVPQNLSASRPQDRQFILSSKKLLLSDSGFYLCAWMPGGTQYNEQFFGPGTRLTVL.